This TCR beta chain was sequenced in a study of cytomegalovirus exposure and HLA in healthy donors. Germline loops: CDR1 MNHEY, CDR2 SVGAGI. The CDR3 spans 15 residues. The junction had 8 bases not matched to a gene; V was cut back by 6 bases and J by 0 bases. PCR involved 60 Vbeta and 13 Jbeta primers. Per the study methods: Unique TCR beta chains totaled about 78 million in a later count, with around 11 million of them shared. Produced via immunoSEQ multiplex PCR; TCRdb's table is partial and in-frame only. The V and J calls and the clone size are those of that table, but D and trimming were determined from the DNA. The table has under 130,000 clones, roughly three fifths seen once; the top ten hold around 3.9%.

This receptor was obtained from a young man in good health and CMV-seropositive. The sample consisted of PBMCs. The chain couples TRBV6-5 to TRBJ2-7; TRBD2 agrees at 7 bases. CDR3 DNA: TGTGCCAGCAGAACCTCCGGGGGGAGCTCCTACGAGCAGTACTTC. Its translation is CASRTSGGSSYEQYF.